This T cell receptor beta chain was observed in a study of beta chain features in type 1 diabetes. Study results and limitations: Among patients with Type 1 diabetes, TCRB CDR3s were moderately but significantly shorter in every one of the four CD4+ subsets.

Trimming left V 3 bases short and J 7 bases short, with 7 bases between. The CDR3 sequence is 11 residues long. Per germline, CDR1 DFQATT and CDR2 SNEGSKA (reference sequence). The investigators reverse transcribed all of the isolated RNA, so they sequenced expressed TCRB transcripts. TCRdb's copy holds only in-frame clones and misses some; the assay was immunoSEQ multiplex PCR. The sample holds about 30,000 clones; 50% to 65% are singletons and the top ten take 1.4% to 1.5%. Concerning this clone itself: Its antigen is not known.

The V call is TRBV20-1, the J call TRBJ2-1; D is unclear. The sequenced sample was Tregs from blood. The sequence derives from a woman aged 18 to 35 with type 1 diabetes. CDR3 amino acids: CSASPLNEQFF. CDR3 bases: TGCAGTGCTAGCCCGTTAAATGAGCAGTTCTTC.